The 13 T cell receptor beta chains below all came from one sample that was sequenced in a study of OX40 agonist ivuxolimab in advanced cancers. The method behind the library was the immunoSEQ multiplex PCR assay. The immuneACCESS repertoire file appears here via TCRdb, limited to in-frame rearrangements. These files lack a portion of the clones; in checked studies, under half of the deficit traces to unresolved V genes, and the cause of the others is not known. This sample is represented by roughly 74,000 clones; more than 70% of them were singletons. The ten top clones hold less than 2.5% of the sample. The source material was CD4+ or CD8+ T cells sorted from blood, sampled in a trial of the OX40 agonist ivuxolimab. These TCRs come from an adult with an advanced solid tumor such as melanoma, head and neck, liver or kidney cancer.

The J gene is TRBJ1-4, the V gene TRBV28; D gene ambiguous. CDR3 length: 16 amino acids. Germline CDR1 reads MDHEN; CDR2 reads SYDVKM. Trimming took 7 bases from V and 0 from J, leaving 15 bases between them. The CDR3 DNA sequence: TGTGCCAGCATAGTCGCCGGGCAGGCAACTAATGAAAAACTGTTTTTT. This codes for CASIVAGQATNEKLFF.

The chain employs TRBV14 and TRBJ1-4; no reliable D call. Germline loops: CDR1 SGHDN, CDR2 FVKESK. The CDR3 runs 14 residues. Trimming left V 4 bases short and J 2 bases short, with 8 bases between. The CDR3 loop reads CASSPGWTNEKLFF. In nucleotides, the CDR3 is TGTGCCAGCAGCCCTGGTTGGACTAATGAAAAACTGTTTTTT. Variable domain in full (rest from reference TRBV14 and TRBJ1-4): EAGVTQFPSHSVIEKGQTVTLRCDPISGHDNLYWYRRVMGKEIKFLLHFVKESKQDESGMPNNRFLAERTGGTYSTLKVQPAELEDSGVYFCASSPGWTNEKLFFGSGTQLSVL.

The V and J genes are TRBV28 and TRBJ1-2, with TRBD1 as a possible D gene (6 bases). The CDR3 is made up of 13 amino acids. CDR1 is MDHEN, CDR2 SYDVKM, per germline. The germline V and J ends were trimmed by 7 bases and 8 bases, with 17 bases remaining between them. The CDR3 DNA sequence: TGTGCCAGCACCACCGGGGGGGCGAGGGGCTACACCTTC. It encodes CASTTGGARGYTF.

CDR3 protein: CASSWGVGTSEQYF. CDR3 sequence (DNA): TGTGCCAGCAGCTGGGGGGTGGGGACGAGCGAGCAGTACTTC. V gene TRBV5-5 combines with J gene TRBJ2-7; TRBD2 is a possible D gene (6 bases). Deletions cut 3 bases from V and 6 bases from J, with 16 bases between. Germline lookup yields CDR1 SGHKS and CDR2 YYEKEE (reference sequence). The CDR3 has 14 amino acids.

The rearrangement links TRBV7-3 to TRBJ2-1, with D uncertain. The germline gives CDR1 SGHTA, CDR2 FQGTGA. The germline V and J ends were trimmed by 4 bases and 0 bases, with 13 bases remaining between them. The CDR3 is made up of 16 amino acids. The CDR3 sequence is CASSSLLGSSYNEQFF. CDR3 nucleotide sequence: TGTGCCAGCAGCTCGCTCCTCGGGTCCTCCTACAATGAGCAGTTCTTC. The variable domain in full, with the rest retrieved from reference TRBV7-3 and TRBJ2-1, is GAGVSQTPSNKVTEKGKYVELRCDPISGHTALYWYRQSLGQGPEFLIYFQGTGAADDSGLPNDRFFAVRPEGSVSTLKIQRTERGDSAVYLCASSSLLGSSYNEQFFGPGTRLTVL.

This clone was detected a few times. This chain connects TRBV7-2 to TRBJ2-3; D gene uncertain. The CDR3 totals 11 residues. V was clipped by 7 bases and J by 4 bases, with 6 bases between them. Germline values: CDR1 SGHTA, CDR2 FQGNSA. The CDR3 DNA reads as TGTGCCAGCACTGGCGCAGATACGCAGTATTTT. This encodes CASTGADTQYF.

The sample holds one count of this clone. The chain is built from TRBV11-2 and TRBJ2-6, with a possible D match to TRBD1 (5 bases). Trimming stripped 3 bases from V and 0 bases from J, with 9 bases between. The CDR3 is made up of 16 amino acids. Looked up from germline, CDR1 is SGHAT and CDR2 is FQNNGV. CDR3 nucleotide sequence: TGTGCCAGCAGCTTTGGTACAGGCTCTGGGGCCAACGTCCTGACTTTC. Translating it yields CASSFGTGSGANVLTF. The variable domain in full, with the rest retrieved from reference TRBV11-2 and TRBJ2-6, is EAGVAQSPRYKIIEKRQSVAFWCNPISGHATLYWYQQILGQGPKLLIQFQNNGVVDDSQLPKDRFSAERLKGVDSTLKIQPAKLEDSAVYLCASSFGTGSGANVLTFGAGSRLTVL.

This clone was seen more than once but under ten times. CDR3 amino acids: CASSHSQLYQETQYF. In DNA, the CDR3 is TGTGCCAGCAGCCACTCACAGCTTTATCAAGAGACCCAGTACTTC. This chain joins TRBV14 and TRBJ2-5; no firm D call. From germline, CDR1 is SGHDN and CDR2 FVKESK. With 3 bases removed from V and 2 bases from J, the gap between germline ends came to 13 bases. The length of the CDR3 is 15 residues. The variable domain in full, with the rest retrieved from reference TRBV14 and TRBJ2-5, is EAGVTQFPSHSVIEKGQTVTLRCDPISGHDNLYWYRRVMGKEIKFLLHFVKESKQDESGMPNNRFLAERTGGTYSTLKVQPAELEDSGVYFCASSHSQLYQETQYFGPGTRLLVL.

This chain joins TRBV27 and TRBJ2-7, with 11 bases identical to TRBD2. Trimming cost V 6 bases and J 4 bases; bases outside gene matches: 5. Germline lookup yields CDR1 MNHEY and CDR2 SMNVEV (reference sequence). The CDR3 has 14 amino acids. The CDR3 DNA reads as TGTGCCAGCAGACGGACTAGCGGGCCTTACGAGCAGTACTTC. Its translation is CASRRTSGPYEQYF.

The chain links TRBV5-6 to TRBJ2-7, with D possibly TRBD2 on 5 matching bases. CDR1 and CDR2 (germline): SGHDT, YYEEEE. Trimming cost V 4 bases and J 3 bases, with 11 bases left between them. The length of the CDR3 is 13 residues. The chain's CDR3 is CASSPVGNYEQYF. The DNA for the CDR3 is TGTGCCAGCAGCCCCGTCGGGAACTACGAGCAGTACTTC.

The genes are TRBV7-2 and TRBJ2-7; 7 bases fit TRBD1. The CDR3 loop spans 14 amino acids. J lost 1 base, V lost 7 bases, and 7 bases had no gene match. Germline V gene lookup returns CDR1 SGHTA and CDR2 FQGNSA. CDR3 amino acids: CASTLQTGSYEQYF. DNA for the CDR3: TGTGCCAGCACCTTGCAGACAGGGTCCTACGAGCAGTACTTC.

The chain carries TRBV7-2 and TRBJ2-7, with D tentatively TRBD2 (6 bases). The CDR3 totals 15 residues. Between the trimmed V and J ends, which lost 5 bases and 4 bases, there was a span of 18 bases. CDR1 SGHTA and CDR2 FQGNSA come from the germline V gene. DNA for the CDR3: TGTGCCAGCAGCCCGAGACTAGGCGGGTTTTACGAGCAGTACTTC. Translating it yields CASSPRLGGFYEQYF.

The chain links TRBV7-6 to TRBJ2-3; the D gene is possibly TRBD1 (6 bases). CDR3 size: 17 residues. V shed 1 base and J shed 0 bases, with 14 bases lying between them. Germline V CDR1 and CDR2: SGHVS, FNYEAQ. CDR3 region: CASSLDTGFASTDTQYF. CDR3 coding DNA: TGTGCCAGCAGCTTAGACACAGGGTTTGCTAGCACAGATACGCAGTATTTT. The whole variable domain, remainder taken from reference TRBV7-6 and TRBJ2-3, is GAGVSQSPRYKVTKRGQDVALRCDPISGHVSLYWYRQALGQGPEFLTYFNYEAQQDKSGLPNDRFSAERPEGSISTLTIQRTEQRDSAMYRCASSLDTGFASTDTQYFGPGTRLTVL.